These T cell receptor beta chains were read from a single sample in a study of OX40 agonist ivuxolimab in advanced cancers. The method was immunoSEQ multiplex PCR; TCRdb's version includes in-frame clones alone and lacks a portion of them. Of 51,000 or so clones in the sample, 75% to 85% were seen once. The sample consisted of CD4+ or CD8+ T cells sorted from blood, taken in a trial of the OX40 agonist ivuxolimab. Source of these receptors: an adult with an advanced solid tumor such as melanoma, head and neck, liver or kidney cancer. Both conserved end residues are part of each CDR3.

v_gene	j_gene	CDR3aa
TRBV18	TRBJ1-5	CASSPDREQPQHF
TRBV6-6	TRBJ2-7	CASTSGGEDYEQYF
TRBV7-2	-	CASSRGGSGSYEQYF
TRBV10-3	TRBJ1-2	CAISGGQLSYGYTF
TRBV10-3	TRBJ2-2	CAISEGLSPLTGELFF
TRBV30	TRBJ1-5	CAWSLGQANQPQHF
TRBV6-1	TRBJ2-7	CASSTQGEQYF
TRBV27	TRBJ1-2	CASSSLTDGNGYTF
TRBV5-1	TRBJ2-5	CASSDRGGIETQYF
TRBV6-5	TRBJ1-6	CASSDRAPLHF
TRBV4-3	TRBJ2-1	CASSQDRKGLGLTEQFF
TRBV7-3	TRBJ2-1	CASSHSGGSHNEQFF
TRBV4-2	TRBJ1-4	CASSQDGQVDEKLFF
TRBV6-1	TRBJ2-7	CASSRTSYYEQYF
TRBV6-5	TRBJ2-2	CASSTFTGELFF
TRBV27	TRBJ1-1	CASSSSTGSTEAFF
TRBV5-8	TRBJ1-6	CASTLLQGGYGGYNSPLHF